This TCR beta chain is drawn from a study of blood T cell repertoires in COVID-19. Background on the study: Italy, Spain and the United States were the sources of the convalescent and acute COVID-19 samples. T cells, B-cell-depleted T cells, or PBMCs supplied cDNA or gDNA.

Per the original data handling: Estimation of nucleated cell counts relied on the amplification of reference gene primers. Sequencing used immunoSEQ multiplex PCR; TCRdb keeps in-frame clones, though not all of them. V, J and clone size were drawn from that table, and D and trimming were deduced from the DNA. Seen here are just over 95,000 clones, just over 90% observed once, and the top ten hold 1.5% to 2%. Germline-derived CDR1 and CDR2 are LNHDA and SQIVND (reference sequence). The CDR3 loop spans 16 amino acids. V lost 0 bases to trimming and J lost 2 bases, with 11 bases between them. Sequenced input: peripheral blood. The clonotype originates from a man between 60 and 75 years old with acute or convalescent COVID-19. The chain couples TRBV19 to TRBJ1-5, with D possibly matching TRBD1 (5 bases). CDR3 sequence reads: CASSIDQGTGNQPQHF. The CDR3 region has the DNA TGTGCCAGTAGTATAGATCAGGGTACGGGCAATCAGCCCCAGCATTTT.